This T cell receptor beta chain was documented in a study of T cells in Graves' hyperthyroidism and ophthalmopathy. Patients aged 18 to 65 had newly diagnosed hyperthyroidism that had lasted under 2 months. The V gene lost 0 bases and the J gene lost 6 bases, with 10 bases spanning the gap. This CDR3 region has 15 residues. Germline V gives CDR1 SGHRS, CDR2 YFSETQ. This clonotype turned up a few times. Amplification of TCR beta CDR3 regions used RNA as the template. HTBI primers were used for first-round RT-PCR of the TCR CDR3. TCRdb redid the calling of the multiplex PCR reads with MiXCR, one entry per CDR3 protein. There are just under 750,000 distinct CDR3 sequences in the sample; roughly a third occur only once, and more than 25% lies in the top ten.

The chain has TRBV5-1 and TRBJ1-6; no clear D gene. The sample comprised blood. The origin of this receptor is a woman aged 40 to 50 with Graves' hyperthyroidism. The CDR3 sequence: CASSLVDISNSPLHF. Here the CDR3 DNA reads TGCGCCAGCAGCTTGGTAGACATAAGTAATTCACCCCTCCACTTT.